The clone carrying this T cell receptor (beta chain) was picked up a small number of times. This entry belongs to a study of cytomegalovirus exposure and HLA in healthy donors. Overall study: Within the Caucasian-associated ancestry cluster were roughly 79% of the roughly 430 genotyped donors.

CDR1 is MNHEY, CDR2 SVGAGI, per germline. This CDR3 comprises 14 residues. Trimming took 2 bases from V and 10 from J, leaving 15 bases between them. In the PCR, 60 Vbeta and 13 Jbeta primers were used. The protocol was immunoSEQ multiplex PCR, while the TCRdb copy is restricted to in-frame clones and leaves out a portion. The sample records approximately 130,000 clones, over 65% being singletons. This chain uses TRBV6-5 with TRBJ2-1; a possible D gene is TRBD2 (6 bases). Sequencing used PBMCs. This receptor was identified in a man under 40 in good health and CMV-seronegative. The CDR3 nucleotides are TGTGCCAGCAGTTACGGCGGGATTGGAAGCGAGCAGTTCTTC. The encoded protein is CASSYGGIGSEQFF.